This T cell receptor beta chain is drawn from a study of T cells in Graves' hyperthyroidism and ophthalmopathy. General study points: The model identified upcoming ophthalmopathy a median roughly 6 months ahead of onset.

CDR1 LGHDT and CDR2 YNNKEL come from the germline V gene (reference sequence). The CDR3 has 15 amino acids. Unmatched junction bases numbered 7, after V lost 5 bases and J lost 2 bases. This clonotype was seen a few times. The target antigen is unknown. Researchers took RNA transcripts and amplified the TCR beta CDR3 regions from them. HTBI primers drove first-round RT-PCR of the TCR CDR3. TCRdb reprocessed the multiplex PCR reads with MiXCR, giving one entry per CDR3 protein. The table lists about 380,000 distinct CDR3 sequences, 18% of them singletons. Clinical Activity Scores of at least 3, NOSPECS grades of at least 4 and durations under 3 months characterized ophthalmopathy patients.

The chain combines TRBV3-1 with TRBJ2-7; 9 bases line up with TRBD1. The receptor's source is a man between 18 and 29 years old with Graves' ophthalmopathy. Sequenced sample: blood. As DNA, the CDR3 is TGTGCCAGCAGCTACGGGACAGGGATGCCCTACGAGCAGTACTTC. The encoded protein is CASSYGTGMPYEQYF.